The clone carrying this T cell receptor beta chain was seen just once. This entry is derived from a study of blood T cell repertoires in COVID-19. Study overall: Sites in the United States, Italy and Spain provided acute and convalescent COVID-19 samples. The analysed material was cDNA or gDNA that came from T cells, B-cell-depleted T cells, or PBMCs.

Per the authors' pipeline: Quantification of nucleated cells was approximated via reference gene primer amplification. Method: immunoSEQ multiplex PCR; TCRdb's copy keeps in-frame clones and lacks some. V and J calls and clone size are copied from that table; D and trimming were computed from the DNA. The data hold about 250,000 clones, with 80% to 85% observed a single time. Seattle patients were enrolled while actively infected and followed longitudinally. CDR3 length: 12 residues. Trimming took 7 bases from V and 6 from J, leaving 10 bases between them. Germline loops: CDR1 MDHEN, CDR2 SYDVKM. Sequencing was done on a sample of peripheral blood. This clonotype was sampled from a person between 70 and 80 years old with COVID-19, enrolled during active disease. The rearrangement links TRBV28 to TRBJ2-1; D is possibly TRBD1 (5 bases). CDR3 sequence (DNA): TGTGCCAGCATGGGGCAAATCAATGAGCAGTTCTTC. Its translation: CASMGQINEQFF.